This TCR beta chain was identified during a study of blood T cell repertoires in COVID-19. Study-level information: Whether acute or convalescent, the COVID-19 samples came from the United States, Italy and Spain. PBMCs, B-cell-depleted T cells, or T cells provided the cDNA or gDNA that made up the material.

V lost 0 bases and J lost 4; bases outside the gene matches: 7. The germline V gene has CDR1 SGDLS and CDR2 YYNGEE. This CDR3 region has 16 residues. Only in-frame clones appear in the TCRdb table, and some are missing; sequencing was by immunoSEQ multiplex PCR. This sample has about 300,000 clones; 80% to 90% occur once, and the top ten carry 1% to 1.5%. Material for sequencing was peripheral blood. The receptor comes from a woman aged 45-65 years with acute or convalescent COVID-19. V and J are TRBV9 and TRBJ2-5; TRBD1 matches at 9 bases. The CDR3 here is CASSVGQGGGGETQYF. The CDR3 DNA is TGTGCCAGCAGCGTAGGACAGGGGGGAGGTGGAGAGACCCAGTACTTC.